This T cell receptor (beta chain) was observed in a study of Tregs in tolerant kidney transplant recipients. The nonmyeloablative bone marrow transplants came from related graft donors, with transient mixed chimerism. CD4+CD25+CD127- Tregs, CD4+CD25- non-Tregs, CD4 and CD8 cells were sorted. Regarding the study as a whole: Some patients' samples used different primers over time, so nucleotide sequences weren't comparable. No direct test of biological reproducibility was done here.

Germline V gives CDR1 SGHRS, CDR2 YFSETQ. Germline trimming cut 0 bases from V and 0 bases from J; bases unmatched to any gene: 2. The CDR3 spans 16 residues. TCRdb's copy holds only in-frame clones and misses some; the assay was immunoSEQ multiplex PCR. This repertoire includes tens of thousands of clones. About this clone: What it binds is not known. From the germline J gene comes the end of the CDR3, since the read stops 3 residues before it.

The chain recombines TRBV5-1 with TRBJ2-2, with 7 bases aligning to TRBD1. Source: CD4+ T cells from blood (PBMCs), taken 24 months after the transplant. The TCR was taken from a human patient who received a combined kidney and bone marrow transplant. Certain T cells may be donor cells from the graft. This CDR3 is CASSLAGTANTGELFF. CDR3 DNA, as far as it was read: TGCGCCAGCAGCTTGGCCGGGACAGCGAACACCGGGGAG.